This note documents a single T cell receptor beta chain sequence. The antigen is unknown. The sample originates from a study of response to subunit inactivated influenza vaccine. Study-level findings and limits: Few new T cells, the authors suggested, are recruited by each seasonal influenza vaccination.

TCRdb passed the RT-PCR reads through MiXCR, listing each CDR3 protein once. The sample includes some 480,000 distinct CDR3 sequences, about 10% of them seen just once. With 4 bases clipped from V and 0 bases from J, the junction kept 5 bases outside the gene matches. The length of the CDR3 is 16 residues. The chain is built from TRBV12-3 or TRBV12-4 and TRBJ1-5; 8 nucleotides line up with TRBD1. The receptor comes from a man aged 50 or older who received an inactivated influenza vaccine. The source material was PBMCs from blood, sampled 45 days after vaccination. The CDR3 spells CASSSRDRISNQPQHF. CDR3 coding DNA: TGTGCCAGCAGTTCCCGGGACAGGATTAGCAATCAGCCCCAGCATTTT.